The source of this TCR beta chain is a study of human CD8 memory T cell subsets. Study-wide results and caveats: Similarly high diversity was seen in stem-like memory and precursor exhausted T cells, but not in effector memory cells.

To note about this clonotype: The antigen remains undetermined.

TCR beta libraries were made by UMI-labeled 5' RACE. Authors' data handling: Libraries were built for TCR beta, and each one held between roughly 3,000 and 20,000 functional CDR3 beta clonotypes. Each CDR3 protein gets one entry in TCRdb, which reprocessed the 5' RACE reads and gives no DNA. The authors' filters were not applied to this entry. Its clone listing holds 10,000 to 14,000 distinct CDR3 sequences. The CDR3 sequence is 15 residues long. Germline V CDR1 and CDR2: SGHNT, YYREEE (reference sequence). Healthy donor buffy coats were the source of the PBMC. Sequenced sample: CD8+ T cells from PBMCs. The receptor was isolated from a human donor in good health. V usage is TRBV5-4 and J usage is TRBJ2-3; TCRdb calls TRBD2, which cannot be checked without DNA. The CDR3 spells CASSLELAGRDTQYF. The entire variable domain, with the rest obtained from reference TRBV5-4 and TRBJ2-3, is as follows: ETGVTQSPTHLIKTRGQQVTLRCSSQSGHNTVSWYQQALGQGPQFIFQYYREEENGRGNFPPRFSGLQFPNYSSELNVNALELDDSALYLCASSLELAGRDTQYFGPGTRLTVL.